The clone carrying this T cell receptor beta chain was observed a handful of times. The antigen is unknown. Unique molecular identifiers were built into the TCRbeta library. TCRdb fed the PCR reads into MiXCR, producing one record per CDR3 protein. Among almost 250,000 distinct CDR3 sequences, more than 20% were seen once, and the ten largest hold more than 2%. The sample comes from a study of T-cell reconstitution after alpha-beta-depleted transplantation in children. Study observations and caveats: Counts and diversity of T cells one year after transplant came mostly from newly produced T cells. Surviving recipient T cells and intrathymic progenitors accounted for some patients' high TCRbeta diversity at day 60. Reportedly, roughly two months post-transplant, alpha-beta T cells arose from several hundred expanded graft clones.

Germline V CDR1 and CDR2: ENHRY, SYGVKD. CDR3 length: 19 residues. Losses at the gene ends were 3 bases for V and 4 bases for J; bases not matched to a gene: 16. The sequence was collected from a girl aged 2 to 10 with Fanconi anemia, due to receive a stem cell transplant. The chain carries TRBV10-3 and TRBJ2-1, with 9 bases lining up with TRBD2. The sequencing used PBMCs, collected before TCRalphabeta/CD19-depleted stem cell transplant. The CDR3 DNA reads TGTGCCATCAGTGACCTCCGGCGGGTCATACTAGCGGGTTACAATGAGCAGTTCTTC. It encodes CAISDLRRVILAGYNEQFF.